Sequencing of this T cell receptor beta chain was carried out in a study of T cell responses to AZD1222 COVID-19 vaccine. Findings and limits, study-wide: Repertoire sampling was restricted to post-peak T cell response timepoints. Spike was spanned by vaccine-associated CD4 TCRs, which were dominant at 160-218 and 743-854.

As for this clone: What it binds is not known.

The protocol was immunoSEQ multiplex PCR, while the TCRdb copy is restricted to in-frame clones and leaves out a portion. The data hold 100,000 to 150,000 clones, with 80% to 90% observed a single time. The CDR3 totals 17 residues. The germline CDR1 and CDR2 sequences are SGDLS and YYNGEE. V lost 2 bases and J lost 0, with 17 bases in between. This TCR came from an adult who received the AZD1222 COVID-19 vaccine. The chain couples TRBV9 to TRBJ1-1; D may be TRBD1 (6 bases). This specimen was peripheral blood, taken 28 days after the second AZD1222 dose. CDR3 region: CASSVSGGGLLNTEAFF. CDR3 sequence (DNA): TGTGCCAGCAGCGTGAGCGGGGGGGGGCTCCTGAACACTGAAGCTTTCTTT.